This T cell receptor (beta chain) was sequenced in a study of cytomegalovirus exposure and HLA in healthy donors (dated by TCRdb to 2016 to 2017). In the study overall: In an earlier analysis of under 600 of the donors, 250 to 300 Gb of sequence data and 117 million unique TCR beta sequences from about 190 million T cells were reported. Around 320 gigabases of sequencing data and tens of millions of unique TCR sequences were included in an early release covering over 600 HLA-typed donors. Among the roughly 400 genotyped donors, around 81% belonged to the genetic ancestry cluster associated with self-reported Caucasian donors. The study was designed to test whether signatures of past pathogen exposure could be identified by cataloging public T cell receptors. The study used immunosequencing to profile the T cell repertoires of about 670 subjects and linked those repertoires to cytomegalovirus serostatus. A separate validation cohort of roughly 130 different subjects was used in addition to the approximately 610-subject first cohort. High-throughput TCR immunosequencing, statistical association of individual TCRs with disease status, and machine learning were combined to predict cytomegalovirus infection status. In a later analysis, previously published TCR beta repertoires from 500 to 750 donors were re-analyzed and high-resolution HLA genotyping was added so that TCR occurrence patterns could be studied. Rather than using new phenotypic data, the later analysis identified candidate immune exposures from TCR beta sequences and from how often those sequences occurred across donors. An earlier analysis of several hundred of the donors applied high-throughput TCR beta sequencing to assess whether each TCR beta V gene segment acted as functional or pseudogenic. Donor age, sex, ethnicity and CMV serostatus were compiled alongside the repertoire data. In a later genetic analysis, genome-wide SNP genotypes for about 55% of the 666 donors were used, and that subset was treated as a discovery cohort. All discovery cohort repertoires had been generated on a single sequencing platform. HLA typing covered class I and class II loci at four-digit resolution. Typing coverage differed by locus: A, B, C, DRB1 and DQB1 were typed in about 620-630 donors, DQA1 in 522, DPA1 in around 600, and DPB1 in roughly 470. Because of strong linkage in the cohort, roughly five DR-DQ haplotypes were treated as single units for association and clustering. Among roughly 400 genotyped donors of the cohort, an average of around 220,000 unique TCR beta nucleotide sequences was sequenced per donor, of which roughly 17% were non-productive. What the authors observed across the whole study: Over 15 rarely observed V segments, including chromosome 9 orphons, were excluded from the earlier analysis of some 590 of the donors because counts were too low. A later analysis found that TCR association rates varied across HLA loci, with DRB1 alleles showing the most associated TCRs and HLA-C alleles the fewest. A few of the identified cytomegalovirus-associated TCR beta chains were confirmed in vitro to be specific for cytomegalovirus antigens. Roughly uniform sequencing depth across donors was assumed in presence/absence analyses, although this assumption may not hold. A later genetic analysis associated a missense DCLRE1C variant with V-gene and J-gene trimming of TCR beta chains, and an independent cohort replicated the association. For the cohort, immune exposure information was limited to CMV serostatus. A cluster of highly shared sequence variants was judged likely to represent a technical artifact of the sequencing pipeline. According to the authors, the approach could potentially be generalized to other disease states and immunological phenotypes. Because the 87-base-pair reads could not distinguish some IMGT-functional V segments, including TRBV6-2 and TRBV6-3, those segments were excluded. At a false discovery rate of 0.05, a later analysis linked roughly 17,000 TCR beta sequences to specific HLA alleles. Broadly in line with IMGT annotations, most TCR beta V segments showed up in productive rearrangements about 90% or about 30% of the time in an earlier analysis of some 590 of the donors. Several of the top co-occurrence clusters appeared to be linked to parvovirus B19, influenza, CMV and Epstein-Barr virus, according to a later analysis. In a later genetic analysis, fewer N-insertions in productive TCRs were reported among donors in an Asian-associated ancestry cluster than the roughly 700-donor mean. A further reported finding was that TCR beta sequences accurately predicted the HLA-A and HLA-B alleles for most subjects in the first cohort. This cohort had only TCR beta chains sequenced, and the lack of alpha or paired-chain data limited which features could be detected. Strong co-occurrence of HLA alleles, especially DR and DQ, made assigning TCR associations to individual alleles difficult. Most TCR sequences were seen in very few donors, while some public TCRs were found in many individuals. Because some donors lacked HLA typing at each locus, the association tests relied only on the typed subset. In both the original and validation cohorts, the classifier was reported to diagnose cytomegalovirus status with high specificity and sensitivity. The study listed 164 TCR beta chains as associated with cytomegalovirus. A later analysis found that HLA-associated TCR beta chains were more clonally expanded and had lower generation probabilities than equally common non-associated chains. According to a later analysis, most CMV-associated TCR beta chains appeared to be HLA-restricted, and the HLA associations seemed to be driven largely by CMV exposure. Correlated functional status among segregating V segments might reflect linkage disequilibrium, but an unknown experimental factor could not be ruled out.

Library preparation used the immunoSEQ multiplex PCR assay. For the multiplex PCR, a mixture combining 60 forward primers for TCR Vbeta segments and 13 reverse primers for TCR Jbeta segments was used. The CDR3 region of rearranged TCR beta genes was amplified from genomic DNA by a multiplex PCR assay. Amplified TCR beta libraries were sequenced as 87-base-pair reads on the Illumina HiSeq System. The original pipeline was this. A later analysis tallied 80 million to 95 million unique TCR beta chains across the 666 repertoires, and some 10 million of those chains were shared by two or more donors. Raw reads were error-corrected and collapsed into unique sequences by a nearest-neighbor algorithm in which closely related sequences were merged to remove PCR and sequencing errors. V, D and J gene segments were assigned by aligning CDR3 sequences to IMGT reference sequences. For a sequence to be retained, at least a six-nucleotide match to both a V gene segment and a J gene segment was required. Rearrangements were classified as productive when the CDR3 lacked stop codons and remained in frame with V and J, and all other rearrangements were classified as non-productive. Following IMGT convention, CDR3 was defined as the stretch from the second conserved V-encoded cysteine up to the conserved J-encoded phenylalanine. Sequences without an unambiguous match to a single V gene segment were excluded from the earlier analysis of a few hundred of the donors. In an earlier analysis of approximately 500 of the donors, a V segment was called functional when productive rearrangements were above 56.7%, and segregating when the standard deviation between donors exceeded 5%. To diagnose cytomegalovirus status from the catalog of TCR beta chain sequences, a statistical classification framework was built. In a later analysis, TCR nucleotide sequences were compared against IMGT/GENE-DB human TR gene sequences so that V and J genes could be assigned. In a later analysis, CDR3 sequences and most-parsimonious VDJ recombination scenarios were assigned using the TCRdist pipeline. In a later analysis, each TCR beta chain was defined by its CDR3 amino acid sequence together with its V-gene family, and reads lacking a unique V-gene family were excluded. A later analysis removed several hundred highly shared, low-generation-probability nucleotide sequences to deal with suspected cross-contamination and a sequencing artifact. A later analysis calculated a clonal expansion index for each public chain from normalized within-repertoire ranks of inferred template counts. In a later analysis, generation probabilities were computed with a VDJ recombination model fitted to out-of-frame rearrangements, and the resulting probabilities were checked against IGoR. Hypergeometric tests were used in a later analysis to score TCR-TCR, TCR-HLA and TCR-CMV co-occurrence, with a repertoire-size bias correction applied to the TCR pairs. In a later analysis, false discovery rates were estimated by permuting HLA or CMV assignments 20 times. In a later analysis, co-occurring TCRs were grouped with DBSCAN, and TCRdist sequence similarity was added when clustering was performed within HLA-allele-positive subsets. For co-occurrence clustering, repertoires with fewer than 30,000 or more than 120,000 public chains were excluded, along with about five repertoires with anomalous nucleotide sharing. TCRdb's version of the immuneACCESS table is confined to in-frame rearrangements and falls short of the full clone set. An unresolved V gene accounts for under half of the shortfall where checked; the remainder is of unknown origin. V and J calls and clone size are given by that table; D and trimming were obtained from the DNA. For this sample there are about 94,000 clones; approximately 79% appear just once. The ten most abundant clones make up about 4% of the sample.

From a lookup of the germline V gene (reference sequence), CDR1 and CDR2 are GTSNPN and SVGIG. The CDR3 numbers 11 residues from cysteine through phenylalanine. Left in the record is the CDR3 DNA by itself, 33 bases read in frame from the first base. V is shortened by 6 bases, J by 6 bases, and the region joining them spans 6 bases. The cohort consisted of more than 650 healthy bone marrow donors. All cohort members were sampled while nominally healthy, although unrecorded immune exposures were likely present. The donor tested CMV seronegative and was one of the 352 seronegative cohort members. A peripheral blood sample was provided by each donor, and peripheral blood mononuclear cells were used for TCR beta sequencing. Genomic DNA extraction from the blood cell samples was performed with the Qiagen DNeasy Blood Extraction Kit. Regarding this clone: Its target antigen remains unknown. Nothing much larger sits one base from this clone, and base qualities are not available.

Sequenced material: PBMCs. The V gene is TRBV30 and the J gene is TRBJ1-6; a weak D assignment points to TRBD1 (5 bases agree). The receptor's source is a woman in her forties in good health and CMV-seronegative. The nucleotide sequence is given as TGTGCCTGCAGGGTTAATTCACCCCTCCACTTT. Translated, this is CACRVNSPLHF. Here the CDR3 is joined to the reference TRBV30 and TRBJ1-6 genes, and the full variable domain is: SQTIHQWPATLVQPVGSPLSLECTVEGTSNPNLYWYRQAAGRGLQLLFYSVGIGQISSEVPQNLSASRPQDRQFILSSKKLLLSDSGFYLCACRVNSPLHFGNGTRLTVT.